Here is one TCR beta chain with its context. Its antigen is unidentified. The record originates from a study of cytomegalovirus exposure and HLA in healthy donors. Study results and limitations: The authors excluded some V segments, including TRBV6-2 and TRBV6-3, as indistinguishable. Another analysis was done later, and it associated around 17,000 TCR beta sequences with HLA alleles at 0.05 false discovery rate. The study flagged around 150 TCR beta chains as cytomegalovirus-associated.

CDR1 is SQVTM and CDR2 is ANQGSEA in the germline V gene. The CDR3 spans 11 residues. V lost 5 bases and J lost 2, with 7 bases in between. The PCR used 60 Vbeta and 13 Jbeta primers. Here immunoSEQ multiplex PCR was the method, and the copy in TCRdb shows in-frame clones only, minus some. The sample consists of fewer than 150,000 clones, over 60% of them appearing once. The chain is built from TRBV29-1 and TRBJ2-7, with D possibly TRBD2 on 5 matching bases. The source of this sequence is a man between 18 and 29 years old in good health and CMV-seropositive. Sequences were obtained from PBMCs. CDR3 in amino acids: CSVSGTYEQYF. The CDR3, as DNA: TGCAGCGTTAGCGGTACCTACGAGCAGTACTTC.